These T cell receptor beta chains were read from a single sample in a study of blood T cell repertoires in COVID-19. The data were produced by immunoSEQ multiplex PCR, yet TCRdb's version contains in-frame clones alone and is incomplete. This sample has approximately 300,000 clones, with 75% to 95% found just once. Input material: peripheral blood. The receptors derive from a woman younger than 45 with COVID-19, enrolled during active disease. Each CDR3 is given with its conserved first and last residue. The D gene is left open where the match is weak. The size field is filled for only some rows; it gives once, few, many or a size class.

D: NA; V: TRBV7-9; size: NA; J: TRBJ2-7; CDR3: CASSLSLGYEQYF; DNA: TGTGCCAGCAGCTTAAGTCTAGGCTACGAGCAGTACTTC
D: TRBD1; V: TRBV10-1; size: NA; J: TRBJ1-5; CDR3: CASSGTGDQPQHF; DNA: TGCGCCAGCAGTGGCACAGGGGACCAGCCCCAGCATTTT
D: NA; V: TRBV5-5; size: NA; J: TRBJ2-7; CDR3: CASSPQAGDEQYF; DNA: TGTGCCAGCAGCCCCCAAGCAGGGGACGAGCAGTACTTC
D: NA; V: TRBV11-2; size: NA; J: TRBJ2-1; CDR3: CASSSKGYRGEQFF; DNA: TGTGCCAGCAGCTCAAAGGGATATCGGGGTGAGCAGTTCTTC
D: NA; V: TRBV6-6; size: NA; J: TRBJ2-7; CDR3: CASSSGLSAYEQYF; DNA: TGTGCCAGCAGTTCGGGACTGTCGGCGTACGAGCAGTACTTC
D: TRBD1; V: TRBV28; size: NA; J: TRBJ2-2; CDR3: CASSLGQGLRSTGELFF; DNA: TGTGCCAGCAGTTTGGGACAGGGGCTTAGGTCCACCGGGGAGCTGTTTTTT
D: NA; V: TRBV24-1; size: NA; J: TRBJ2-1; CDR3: CATVAGTGNEQFF; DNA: TGTGCCACCGTCGCTGGAACGGGTAATGAGCAGTTCTTC
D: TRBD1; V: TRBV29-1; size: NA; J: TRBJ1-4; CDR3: CSARTGVEKLFF; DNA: TGCAGCGCCAGAACAGGGGTCGAAAAACTGTTTTTT
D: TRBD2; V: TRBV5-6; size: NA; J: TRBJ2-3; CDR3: CASSLFSGGSTDTQYF; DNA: TGTGCCAGCAGCCTCTTTAGCGGGGGGAGCACAGATACGCAGTATTTT
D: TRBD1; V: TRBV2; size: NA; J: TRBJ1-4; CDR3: CAINRDRAANEKLFF; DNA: TGTGCCATCAACCGGGACAGGGCGGCTAATGAAAAACTGTTTTTT
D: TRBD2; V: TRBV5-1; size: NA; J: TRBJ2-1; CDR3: CASSLSAGGGEQFF; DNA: TGCGCCAGCAGCTTATCGGCGGGAGGGGGTGAGCAGTTCTTC
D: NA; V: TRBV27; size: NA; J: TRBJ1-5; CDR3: CASSLSGSNQPQHF; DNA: TGTGCCAGCAGTTTATCCGGGAGCAATCAGCCCCAGCATTTT
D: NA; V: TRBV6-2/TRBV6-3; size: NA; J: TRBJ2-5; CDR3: CASSRREQETQYF; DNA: TGTGCCAGCAGTCGTCGGGAGCAAGAGACCCAGTACTTC
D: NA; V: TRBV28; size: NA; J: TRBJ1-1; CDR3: CASSEWGEQNTEAFF; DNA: TGTGCCAGCAGCGAATGGGGGGAGCAGAACACTGAAGCTTTCTTT
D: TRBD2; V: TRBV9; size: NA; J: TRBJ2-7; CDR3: CASSVSGRAAHEQYF; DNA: TGTGCCAGCAGCGTTAGCGGGAGGGCCGCGCACGAGCAGTACTTC
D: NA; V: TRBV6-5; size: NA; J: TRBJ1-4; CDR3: CASSYLGLGEKLFF; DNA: TGTGCCAGCAGTTACTTGGGACTTGGGGAAAAACTGTTTTTT
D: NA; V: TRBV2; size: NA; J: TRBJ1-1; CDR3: CASRNPRGGRVNTEAFF; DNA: TGTGCCAGCAGGAACCCCCGGGGGGGGAGGGTGAACACTGAAGCTTTCTTT
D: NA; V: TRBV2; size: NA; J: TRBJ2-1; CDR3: CASSVRAPGDEQFF; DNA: TGTGCCAGCAGTGTCCGGGCACCGGGGGATGAGCAGTTCTTC
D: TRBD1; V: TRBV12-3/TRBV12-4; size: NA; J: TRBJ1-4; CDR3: CASSLGQAEKLFF; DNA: TGTGCCAGCAGTCTCGGACAGGCGGAAAAACTGTTTTTT
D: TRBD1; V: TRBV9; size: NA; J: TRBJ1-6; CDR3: CASSPTGGVDSPLHF; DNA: TGTGCCAGCAGCCCAACAGGGGGGGTGGATTCACCCCTCCACTTT
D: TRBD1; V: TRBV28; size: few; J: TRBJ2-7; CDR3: CASSWHGTGVYEQYF; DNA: TGTGCCAGCAGTTGGCACGGGACAGGCGTGTACGAGCAGTACTTC
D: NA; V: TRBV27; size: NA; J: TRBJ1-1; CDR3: CASSVAPRAEAFF; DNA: TGTGCCAGCAGTGTGGCCCCTCGGGCTGAAGCTTTCTTT
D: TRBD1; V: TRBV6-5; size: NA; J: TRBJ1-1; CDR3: CASSYARGNAEAFF; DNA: TGTGCCAGCAGTTATGCCAGGGGGAACGCTGAAGCTTTCTTT
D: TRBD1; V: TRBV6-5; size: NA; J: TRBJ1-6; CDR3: CASRGTGRNSPLHF; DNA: TGTGCCAGCAGAGGGACAGGGAGGAATTCACCCCTCCACTTT
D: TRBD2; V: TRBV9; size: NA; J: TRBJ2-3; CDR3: CASSPRTSGGGTDTQYF; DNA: TGTGCCAGCAGCCCAAGGACTAGCGGGGGCGGCACAGATACGCAGTATTTT
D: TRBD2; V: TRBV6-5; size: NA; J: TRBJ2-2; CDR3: CASRPAGGYTGELFF; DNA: TGTGCCAGCAGGCCCGCGGGGGGGTATACCGGGGAGCTGTTTTTT
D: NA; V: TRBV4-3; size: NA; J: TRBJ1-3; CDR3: CASSPGNSGNTIYF; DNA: TGCGCCAGCAGTCCGGGAAACTCTGGAAACACCATATATTTT
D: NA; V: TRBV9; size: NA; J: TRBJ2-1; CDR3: CASSPGLDSYNEQFF; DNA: TGTGCCAGCAGCCCGGGACTCGATTCCTACAATGAGCAGTTCTTC
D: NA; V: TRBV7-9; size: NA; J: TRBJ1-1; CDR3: CASSARTELEAFF; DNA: TGTGCCAGCAGCGCACGGACAGAACTAGAAGCTTTCTTT
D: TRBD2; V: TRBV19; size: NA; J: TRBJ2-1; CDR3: CASSIGLAGVNEQFF; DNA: TGTGCCAGTAGTATAGGGCTAGCGGGAGTCAATGAGCAGTTCTTC
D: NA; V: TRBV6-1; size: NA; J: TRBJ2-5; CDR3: CASSEDWSPETQYF; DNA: TGTGCCAGCAGTGAAGACTGGAGTCCCGAGACCCAGTACTTC
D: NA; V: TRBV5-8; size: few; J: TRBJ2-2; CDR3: CASSRPVGRVTGELFF; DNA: TGTGCCAGCAGCCGGCCGGTGGGCAGGGTCACCGGGGAGCTGTTTTTT
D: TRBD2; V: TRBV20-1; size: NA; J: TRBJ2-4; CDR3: CSASEGRLAGLGVQYF; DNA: TGCAGTGCTAGTGAGGGTAGACTAGCGGGGCTCGGAGTTCAGTACTTC
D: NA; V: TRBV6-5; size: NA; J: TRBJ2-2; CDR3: CASSRGGELFF; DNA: TGTGCCAGCAGCCGAGGGGGGGAGCTGTTTTTT
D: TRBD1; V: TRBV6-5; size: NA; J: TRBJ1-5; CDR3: CASSNRGLQPQHF; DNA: TGTGCCAGCAGCAACAGGGGGCTTCAGCCCCAGCATTTT
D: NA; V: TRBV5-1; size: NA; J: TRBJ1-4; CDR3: CASSLAGQEEEKLFF; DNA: TGCGCCAGCAGCTTGGCCGGCCAGGAGGAGGAAAAACTGTTTTTT
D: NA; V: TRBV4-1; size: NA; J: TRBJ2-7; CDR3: CASSQFPGFSYEQYF; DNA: TGCGCCAGCAGCCAATTCCCCGGGTTTTCCTACGAGCAGTACTTC
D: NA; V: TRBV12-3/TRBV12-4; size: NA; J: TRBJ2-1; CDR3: CASRAMNEQFF; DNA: TGTGCCAGCAGAGCTATGAATGAGCAGTTCTTC
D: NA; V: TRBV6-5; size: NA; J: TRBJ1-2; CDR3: CASRTVQGYTF; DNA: TGTGCCAGCAGGACTGTTCAAGGCTACACCTTC
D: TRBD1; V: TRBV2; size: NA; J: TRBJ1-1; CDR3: CASRDSVIPEAFF; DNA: TGTGCCAGTCGGGACAGCGTAATCCCTGAAGCTTTCTTT
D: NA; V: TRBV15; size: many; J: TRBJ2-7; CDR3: CATSRDRGREQYF; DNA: TGTGCCACCAGCAGAGATAGGGGCAGGGAGCAGTACTTC